Following are 12 T cell receptor beta chains from one sample sequenced in a study of regulatory T cells in long-lasting Graves disease. Arm-PCR of CDR3 regions and iRepertoire HTBI primers were used to build TCR beta libraries. One entry per CDR3 protein, called by TCRdb with MiXCR from the multiplex PCR reads. The sample holds fewer than 600,000 distinct CDR3 sequences; about 22% are singletons and the top ten take about an eighth. As to time point: persistent/refractory GD, antithyroid drugs over 5 years with positive TRAb. Extracted RNA from PBMCs served as the source of the TCR library. Sequencing used peripheral blood mononuclear cells (PBMCs), obtained when the disease was refractory, from a patient treated with antithyroid drugs. The source is a female donor with Graves disease.

V is TRBV20-1 and J is TRBJ2-1; 9 bases align to TRBD1. CDR1 is DFQATT and CDR2 is SNEGSKA in the germline V gene (reference sequence). The CDR3 contains 13 residues. Losses at the gene ends were 3 bases for V and 7 bases for J; bases not matched to a gene: 4. The CDR3 is CSARGQGGNEQFF. CDR3 bases: TGCAGTGCTAGGGGACAGGGAGGAAATGAGCAGTTCTTC.

This clonotype was seen at least ten times. This chain connects TRBV29-1 to TRBJ1-2; D is ambiguous. V was shortened by 3 bases and J by 2 bases, with 7 bases between the two germline ends. The germline gives CDR1 SQVTM, CDR2 ANQGSEA. The CDR3 sequence is 12 residues long. The CDR3 sequence is CSVDSENYGYTF. The CDR3 DNA is TGCAGCGTTGATTCAGAGAACTATGGCTACACCTTC.

The chain carries TRBV29-1 and TRBJ2-1, with a possible D match to TRBD2 (5 bases). Trimming cost V 5 bases and J 10 bases, with 12 bases left between them. Germline CDR1 and CDR2: SQVTM and ANQGSEA. This CDR3 region has 11 residues. In nucleotides, the CDR3 is TGCAGCGTTCTGTTGCGGGCCGAGCAGTTCTTC. This gives the protein CSVLLRAEQFF.

The chain couples TRBV12-5 to TRBJ2-3; D is undetermined. The CDR3 contains 11 residues. V shed 5 bases and J shed 4 bases, with 4 bases lying between them. Germline V lookup: CDR1 LGHNT, CDR2 FRNRAP. The CDR3 spells CASGRADTQYF. The CDR3 DNA reads as TGTGCTAGTGGTCGAGCAGATACGCAGTATTTT.

This clonotype appeared a few times. A read error may account for a junction end that differs from germline. V is TRBV10-2 and J is TRBJ1-5; D is undetermined. This CDR3 is built from 13 residues. The germline gives CDR1 WSHSY, CDR2 SAAADI. The CDR3 nucleotides read TGCGCCAGCAGCGAGTTGCGCAATCAGCCCCAGCATTTT. This gives the protein CASSELRNQPQHF.

The chain combines TRBV28 with TRBJ2-3; D may be TRBD1 (5 bases). V lost 4 bases to trimming and J lost 3 bases, with 14 bases between them. Germline CDR1 and CDR2: MDHEN and SYDVKM. The CDR3 runs to 15 residues. CDR3 nucleotide sequence: TGTGCCAGCAGTTCCCCAGTGGGGCATACAGATACGCAGTATTTT. It specifies CASSSPVGHTDTQYF.

This clonotype was recorded a few times. This rearrangement joins TRBV5-4 to TRBJ2-5; 7 nucleotides align to TRBD2. After removal of 0 bases from V and 4 bases from J, the junction contained 6 bases not matched to a gene. The V gene's germline CDR1 is SGHNT and CDR2 YYREEE (reference sequence). The CDR3 consists of 15 residues. CDR3: CASSLVQAGVETQYF. CDR3 DNA sequence: TGTGCCAGCAGCTTGGTCCAGGCGGGGGTAGAGACCCAGTACTTC.

This clonotype has a count of ten or more. The chain links TRBV6-1 to TRBJ1-5; TRBD1 agrees at 11 bases. The germline V gene has CDR1 MNHNS and CDR2 SASEGT. The CDR3 has 14 residues. V dropped 4 bases and J dropped 6; count of bases not matched to a gene: 2. CDR3 DNA: TGTGCCAGCAGTGGGGACAGGGGGATTCAGCCCCAGCATTTT. Residues: CASSGDRGIQPQHF.

With respect to this clonotype: This may arise from a read error, as a much more abundant clone is one base away. V is TRBV29-1 and J is TRBJ2-7; D perhaps matches TRBD1 (6 bases). Germline assignment: CDR1 SQVTM and CDR2 ANQGSEA. There are 14 residues in the CDR3. The CDR3 sequence is CSVGESGEVYERYF. DNA for the CDR3: TGCAGCGTTGGAGAATCAGGGGAAGTCTACGAGCGGTACTTC.

Only a few counts were recorded for this clonotype. The rearrangement uses TRBV29-1 and TRBJ1-1; D remains ambiguous. The CDR3 totals 13 residues. The germline CDR1 and CDR2 sequences are SQVTM and ANQGSEA. The V and J ends lost 4 bases and 0 bases respectively, with 9 bases between them. CDR3 DNA sequence: TGCAGCGTTGCCCTGACGGTGAACACTGAAGCTTTCTTT. Its protein product is CSVALTVNTEAFF.

This clonotype has at least ten counts. This sequence joins TRBV19 and TRBJ1-2; TRBD1 agrees at 7 bases. Per the germline V gene, CDR1 is LNHDA and CDR2 is SQIVND (reference sequence). Trimming removed 2 bases from V and 6 bases from J; junction bases left unmatched: 9. This CDR3 is 15 amino acids long. CDR3 in amino acids: CASSIQGDDRDGYTF. CDR3 coding DNA: TGTGCCAGTAGTATACAGGGGGATGATCGGGATGGCTACACCTTC.

This chain links TRBV6-1 with TRBJ2-5; tentative D call: TRBD1 (6 bases). This CDR3 has 14 residues. The germline V and J ends were trimmed by 5 bases and 5 bases, with 15 bases remaining between them. Germline CDR1 and CDR2: MNHNS and SASEGT. The CDR3 sequence is CASSPTTGYETQYF. The CDR3 DNA is TGTGCCAGCAGTCCCACAACAGGGTACGAGACCCAGTACTTC.